These 18 T cell receptor beta chains were sequenced from one sample in a study of T-cell reconstitution after alpha-beta-depleted transplantation in children (dated by TCRdb to 2015 to 2016). Library prep was done by PCR. Sequencer: Illumina HiSeq 2500. TCR library preparation used molecular barcoding, with unique molecular identifiers applied to normalize quantification of the TCRbeta repertoire. TCRdb trimmed public reads at Q25 via fastp, called clones via MiXCR and kept in-frame beta chains. Identical CDR3 protein sequences are pooled into one entry, listed with their most common genes and DNA. The table for this sample lists about 360,000 distinct CDR3 sequences; roughly 15% of them were counted only once. The biggest ten clones account for approximately 4.2% of the sample. This sample comprised PBMCs, obtained from the stem cell graft. The source of these receptors is a human donor who donated a stem cell graft to a child with Fanconi anemia.

This clonotype came up many times. The genes are TRBV20-1 and TRBJ1-1; D gene uncertain. The germline gives CDR1 DFQATT, CDR2 SNEGSKA (reference sequence). The V and J ends lost 6 bases and 2 bases respectively, with 13 bases between them. This CDR3 spans 13 amino acids. The CDR3 DNA reads TGCAGTGCCCTAATATACATCAACACTGAAGCTTTCTTT. It yields the protein CSALIYINTEAFF.

The rearrangement joins TRBV4-2 to TRBJ1-6, with TRBD1 matching 8 bases. V was clipped by 5 bases and J by 4 bases; unmatched bases: 4. Germline CDR1 LGHNA, CDR2 YNFKEQ. The CDR3 runs 15 residues. The CDR3 coding sequence is TGTGCCAGCAGCTCGGGGACAGGATATAATTCACCCCTCCACTTT. This gives the protein CASSSGTGYNSPLHF.

The table lists this clonotype with many counts. The genes are TRBV7-2 and TRBJ2-2, with D hard to call. CDR1 and CDR2 from the germline V gene are SGHTA and FQGNSA. The CDR3 runs 13 residues. Deletions cut 6 bases from V and 5 bases from J, with 10 bases between. CDR3 protein: CASRPTRTGELFF. Here the CDR3 DNA reads TGTGCCAGCAGGCCGACCCGGACCGGGGAGCTGTTTTTT.

This clonotype was counted many times. CDR3 sequence reads: CASSPSGGADTQYF. CDR3 nucleotides: TGTGCCAGCAGTCCGAGCGGGGGGGCAGATACGCAGTATTTT. The chain carries TRBV28 and TRBJ2-3; TRBD2 matches at 10 bases. The V gene end was trimmed by 5 bases and the J gene end by 4 bases; junction bases not matched to a gene: 3. Germline loops: CDR1 MDHEN, CDR2 SYDVKM. The CDR3 totals 14 residues.

This clonotype showed up just a few times. The chain links TRBV20-1 to TRBJ1-5, with a weak D call TRBD1 (5 bases). CDR1 and CDR2 (germline): DFQATT, SNEGSKA (reference sequence). Trimming cost V 6 bases and J 3 bases, with 15 bases left between them. The CDR3 length is 14 residues. This CDR3 is CSARRDSNNQPQHF. CDR3 coding DNA: TGCAGTGCGCGGAGGGACTCTAACAATCAGCCCCAGCATTTT.

J is TRBJ2-4 and V is TRBV2, with D perhaps being TRBD1 or TRBD2 (6 bases each). This CDR3 is 14 amino acids long. CDR1 and CDR2 from the germline V gene are SNHLY and FYNNEI. Trimming shortened V by 2 bases and J by 7 bases, and 12 bases separated the two germline ends. CDR3 protein: CASSESGGSNIQYF. The CDR3 region has the DNA TGTGCCAGCAGTGAATCCGGGGGCAGTAACATTCAGTACTTC. The full variable domain, its missing parts supplied by reference TRBV2 and TRBJ2-4, is EPEVTQTPSHQVTQMGQEVILRCVPISNHLYFYWYRQILGQKVEFLVSFYNNEISEKSEIFDDQFSVERPDGSNFTLKIRSTKLEDSAMYFCASSESGGSNIQYFGAGTRLSVL.

This clonotype was observed many times. The rearrangement uses TRBV4-2 and TRBJ2-1; D is perhaps TRBD2 (5 bases). The CDR3 sequence is 17 residues long. Germline V gene sequence: CDR1 LGHNA, CDR2 YNFKEQ. V was pared by 4 bases and J by 0 bases, with 16 bases between. This CDR3 reads CASSPEVEGYSYNEQFF. In nucleotides, the CDR3 is TGTGCCAGCAGCCCCGAGGTAGAGGGATACTCCTACAATGAGCAGTTCTTC.

This clonotype showed up many times. The chain couples TRBV20-1 to TRBJ1-1; TRBD1 matches 7 bases. Germline V gives CDR1 DFQATT, CDR2 SNEGSKA (reference sequence). Germline trimming cut 0 bases from V and 10 bases from J; bases unmatched to any gene: 14. This CDR3 comprises 15 residues. This chain's CDR3 is CSARDRKGGASGAFF. The CDR3 DNA is TGCAGTGCTAGAGATCGAAAAGGGGGCGCGTCTGGAGCTTTCTTT.

The rearrangement joins TRBV7-2 to TRBJ2-1; 7 bases align to TRBD1. Trimming at V came to 6 bases and at J to 10 bases, leaving 15 bases not matched to a gene. CDR1 and CDR2 from the germline V gene are SGHTA and FQGNSA. The CDR3 contains 15 residues. The CDR3 coding sequence is TGTGCCAGCAGGGGAACCCGGGACAGTTTAATAGAGCAGTTCTTC. This gives the protein CASRGTRDSLIEQFF.

V usage is TRBV10-3 and J usage is TRBJ2-1; unclear D gene. Germline V gives CDR1 ENHRY, CDR2 SYGVKD. CDR3 length: 14 amino acids. V was trimmed by 0 bases and J by 3 bases, leaving 6 bases between them. The CDR3 DNA reads TGTGCCATCAGTGAGTCTAGCTTCTACAATGAGCAGTTCTTC. Protein product: CAISESSFYNEQFF.

V usage is TRBV5-5 and J usage is TRBJ2-5; D possibly corresponds to TRBD2 (6 bases). V lost 4 bases and J 7 bases, leaving 23 bases between the germline ends. Germline V gene lookup returns CDR1 SGHKS and CDR2 YYEKEE (reference sequence). The CDR3 has 16 residues. The CDR3 here is CASSRWDVGLGGTQYF. In DNA, the CDR3 is TGTGCCAGCAGCCGGTGGGACGTCGGTTTGGGAGGGACCCAGTACTTC.

This clonotype has more than one count but fewer than ten. V gene TRBV4-2 combines with J gene TRBJ1-5; D is uncertain. Germline V CDR1 and CDR2: LGHNA, YNFKEQ. The CDR3 totals 14 residues. V was pared by 5 bases and J by 5 bases, with 13 bases between. The CDR3 spells CASSSTRSDQPQHF. The DNA for the CDR3 is TGTGCCAGCAGCAGTACCAGGTCGGATCAGCCCCAGCATTTT.

There are a few counts of this clonotype. In nucleotides, the CDR3 is TGTGCCAGCAGTTTTATTGAGGGAGAGACCCAGTACTTC. Amino acid sequence: CASSFIEGETQYF. The rearrangement uses TRBV2 and TRBJ2-5, with a tentative D call TRBD2 (5 bases). V shed 5 bases and J shed 4 bases, with 11 bases lying between them. Germline V gene data show CDR1 as SNHLY and CDR2 as FYNNEI. This CDR3 contains 13 residues.

The V call is TRBV5-1, the J call TRBJ2-7; D unclear. Trimming took 0 bases from V and 2 from J, leaving 6 bases between them. The CDR3 has 13 residues. Germline CDR1 is SGHRS and CDR2 is YFSETQ. The CDR3 DNA is TGCGCCAGCAGCTTGGACTCTACCTACGAGCAGTACGTC. Its translation is CASSLDSTYEQYV.

CDR3 sequence (DNA): TGTGCCATCGAGACAGGGTGGTTGTCTAACTATGGCTACACCTTC. This codes for CAIETGWLSNYGYTF. This chain connects TRBV7-9 to TRBJ1-2; TRBD1 agrees at 7 bases. The V gene's germline CDR1 is SEHNR and CDR2 FQNEAQ (reference sequence). V gave up 10 bases and J gave up 0 bases; unmatched junction bases: 11. The CDR3 has 15 amino acids.

This clonotype has only a few counts. This chain connects TRBV12-3 or TRBV12-4 to TRBJ1-2, with a weak D call TRBD1 (5 bases). The V end was cut by 3 bases, the J end by 8 bases, with 10 bases between. This CDR3 has 12 amino acids. DNA of the CDR3: TGTGCCAGCAGTTTGACAGCTCGGGGCTACACCTTC. Its translation: CASSLTARGYTF.

The genes are TRBV6-1 and TRBJ2-7, with TRBD1 matching over 8 bases. The length of the CDR3 is 14 residues. In germline, CDR1 is MNHNS, CDR2 SASEGT. Trimming cost V 5 bases and J 2 bases; bases outside gene matches: 5. Here the CDR3 DNA reads TGTGCCAGCAGTAATAAACAGGGGGCCTACGAGCAGTACGTC. Translating gives CASSNKQGAYEQYV.

This clonotype was recorded at least ten times. This chain links TRBV28 with TRBJ2-2; 8 nucleotides line up with TRBD1. Germline CDR1 and CDR2: MDHEN and SYDVKM. J gave up 4 bases and V 6 bases, and 4 bases lay outside the gene matches. The length of the CDR3 is 14 residues. As DNA, the CDR3 is TGTGCCAGCAGAAGGACAGGGCGCACCGGGGAGCTGTTTTTT. This translates into CASRRTGRTGELFF.